The T cell receptor beta chain described here comes from a study of T cell changes during pregnancy in multiple sclerosis. This CDR3 is built from 16 residues. Germline CDR1 and CDR2: MGHDK and SYGVNS. Trimming pared 0 bases from V and 1 base from J, leaving 12 bases between. Repertoires were generated with immunoSEQ multiplex PCR, while TCRdb's copy carries only in-frame clones and drops some. The profile shows 40,000 to 60,000 clones, under 95% of them singletons. This receptor was identified in a female donor with multiple sclerosis, enrolled in a pregnancy study. The sample here was CD8+ T cells from peripheral blood mononuclear cells, taken in the second trimester of pregnancy. This chain connects TRBV25-1 to TRBJ1-1; D is uncertain. The CDR3 protein is CASSEYFASGNTEAFF. The CDR3 coding sequence is TGTGCCAGCAGTGAATATTTTGCGAGTGGGAACACTGAAGCTTTCTTT. The variable domain in full, completed from reference TRBV25-1 and TRBJ1-1, reads EADIYQTPRYLVIGTGKKITLECSQTMGHDKMYWYQQDPGMELHLIHYSYGVNSTEKGDLSSESTVSRIRTEHFPLTLESARPSHTSQYLCASSEYFASGNTEAFFGQGTRLTVV.